A single sample gave rise to the 25 T cell receptor beta chains below, sequenced in a study of STAT5B mutations in CD4+ large granular lymphocyte leukemia. Clones were sequenced by immunoSEQ multiplex PCR, and TCRdb holds only the in-frame ones, with some missing. The data contain 4,500 to 5,000 clones, roughly 75% of them singletons. Sequencing was done on a sample of PBMCs. Every receptor here comes from a man between 65 and 80 years old with CD4+ T-cell large granular lymphocyte leukemia.

The chain recombines TRBV27 with TRBJ2-7; 9 nucleotides align to TRBD1. With V trimmed by 4 bases and J by 2 bases, 12 bases remained unmatched. This CDR3 comprises 17 residues. Germline values: CDR1 MNHEY, CDR2 SMNVEV (reference sequence). As DNA, the CDR3 is TGTGCCAGCAGTTCCAATATCGGACAGGGGTCACCCTACGAGCAGTACTTC. Protein sequence: CASSSNIGQGSPYEQYF.

The rearrangement links TRBV4-1 to TRBJ1-4; D possibly corresponds to TRBD1 (6 bases). Trimming cost V 3 bases and J 9 bases, with 14 bases left between them. The CDR3 is 14 residues long. Germline V gives CDR1 MGHRA, CDR2 YSYEKL. The CDR3 protein is CASSQVTGSKKLFF. CDR3 nucleotides: TGCGCCAGCAGCCAGGTGACAGGTTCGAAAAAACTGTTTTTT.

The chain links TRBV9 to TRBJ2-3, with 16 bases that match TRBD2. Germline lookup yields CDR1 SGDLS and CDR2 YYNGEE. The CDR3 extends over 18 amino acids. With V trimmed by 3 bases and J by 4 bases, 8 bases remained unmatched. In DNA form, the CDR3 reads TGTGCCAGCAGCGCGGGACTAGCGGGAGGGCCTTTGGCAGATACGCAGTATTTT. It translates to CASSAGLAGGPLADTQYF. Full variable domain (missing parts from reference TRBV9 and TRBJ2-3): DSGVTQTPKHLITATGQRVTLRCSPRSGDLSVYWYQQSLDQGLQFLIQYYNGEERAKGNILERFSAQQFPDLHSELNLSSLELGDSALYFCASSAGLAGGPLADTQYFGPGTRLTVL.

This chain uses TRBV10-2 with TRBJ1-3; 7 nucleotides agree with TRBD1. V was clipped by 6 bases and J by 4 bases; unmatched bases: 6. CDR1 WSHSY and CDR2 SAAADI come from the germline V gene. This CDR3 is built from 14 residues. CDR3 DNA: TGCGCCAGCAGCCTACCGGGACAGGGAAACACCATATATTTT. As protein: CASSLPGQGNTIYF.

This clone has only a few counts. The J gene is TRBJ2-2, the V gene TRBV18, with D possibly being TRBD2 (6 bases). Trimming took 4 bases from V and 2 from J, leaving 8 bases between them. CDR3 size: 14 residues. From germline, CDR1 is KGHSH and CDR2 LQKENI. CDR3 residues: CASSHGGNTGELFF. In DNA form, the CDR3 reads TGTGCCAGCTCACACGGGGGAAACACCGGGGAGCTGTTTTTT.

The rearrangement links TRBV18 to TRBJ2-2; D not certain. Germline values: CDR1 KGHSH, CDR2 LQKENI. Trimming removed 4 bases at V and 2 bases at J, with 14 bases between. The CDR3 spans 16 residues. CDR3 sequence reads: CASSLSRARNTGELFF. In nucleotides, the CDR3 is TGTGCCAGCTCACTTTCTCGAGCCAGAAACACCGGGGAGCTGTTTTTT.

The V gene is TRBV2, the J gene TRBJ2-7; D is possibly TRBD1 or TRBD2 (5 bases each). This CDR3 has 14 residues. Germline loops: CDR1 SNHLY, CDR2 FYNNEI. V was cut by 1 base and J by 6 bases, with 13 bases left in between. This chain's CDR3 is CASSEVGVGSEQYF. The CDR3 DNA is TGTGCCAGCAGTGAAGTAGGGGTAGGGAGCGAGCAGTACTTC.

The sample holds one count of this clone. V and J are TRBV5-1 and TRBJ1-1; a weak D match, TRBD1 (5 bases). This CDR3 has 18 residues. Germline CDR1 SGHRS, CDR2 YFSETQ. V gave up 10 bases and J gave up 4 bases, with 32 bases separating them. In nucleotides, the CDR3 is TGCGCCCGACATGAGATAGGGACCGACGAACCGGGGGGCACTGAAGCTTTCTTT. As protein: CARHEIGTDEPGGTEAFF. Full variable domain (missing parts from reference TRBV5-1 and TRBJ1-1): KAGVTQTPRYLIKTRGQQVTLSCSPISGHRSVSWYQQTPGQGLQFLFEYFSETQRNKGNFPGRFSGRQFSNSRSEMNVSTLELGDSALYLCARHEIGTDEPGGTEAFFGQGTRLTVV.

The genes are TRBV15 and TRBJ2-1; D is ambiguous. The length of the CDR3 is 13 residues. From germline, CDR1 is LNHNV and CDR2 YYDKDF (reference sequence). V gave up 0 bases and J gave up 8 bases, with 8 bases separating them. The CDR3 nucleotides are TGTGCCACCAGCAGAGATCTATCGGATGAGCAGTTCTTC. Protein product: CATSRDLSDEQFF.

The rearrangement uses TRBV14 and TRBJ1-4, with 11 nucleotides matching TRBD1. The germline CDR1 and CDR2 sequences are SGHDN and FVKESK. This CDR3 is 15 amino acids long. J lost 7 bases, V lost 4 bases, and 5 bases had no gene match. The CDR3 nucleotides are TGTGCCAGCAGCCTCGGACAGGGGGCAGGTGAAAAACTGTTTTTT. This translates into CASSLGQGAGEKLFF.

This chain links TRBV29-1 with TRBJ2-3, with D perhaps given as TRBD1 or TRBD2 (5 bases each). Trimming took off 7 bases at V and 2 bases at J, with 16 bases between the two ends. Germline V gene sequence: CDR1 SQVTM, CDR2 ANQGSEA. The CDR3 consists of 14 residues. CDR3 in amino acids: CSAGLRGNTDTQYF. In DNA, the CDR3 is TGCAGCGCTGGACTTAGGGGAAACACAGATACGCAGTATTTT.

This chain connects TRBV29-1 to TRBJ2-3; the D gene is possibly TRBD1 (6 bases). Germline V gene lookup returns CDR1 SQVTM and CDR2 ANQGSEA. The V gene lost 6 bases and the J gene lost 6 bases, with 13 bases spanning the gap. The CDR3 is made up of 12 amino acids. CDR3 in DNA: TGCAGCGTGGCAACAGGGATGGATACGCAGTATTTT. Amino acid sequence: CSVATGMDTQYF.

The V call is TRBV5-1, the J call TRBJ2-7; no reliable D call. The CDR3 contains 14 residues. V was pared by 3 bases and J by 3 bases, with 13 bases between. Germline values: CDR1 SGHRS, CDR2 YFSETQ. DNA of the CDR3: TGCGCCAGCAGCTCCAGCGACCAGCACTACGAGCAGTACGTC. This translates into CASSSSDQHYEQYV.

The chain couples TRBV5-6 to TRBJ1-2, with D unresolved. The CDR3 has 13 amino acids. V was clipped by 2 bases and J by 8 bases, with 13 bases between them. CDR1 and CDR2 from the germline V gene are SGHDT and YYEEEE. The CDR3 DNA reads as TGTGCCAGCAGCTTAGCCGGGATAGGGGGCTACACCTTC. This encodes CASSLAGIGGYTF.

This clone has only a few counts. The rearrangement links TRBV10-3 to TRBJ2-5; 12 bases are a match to TRBD2. The V and J ends lost 3 bases and 5 bases, in that order; junction bases with no gene match: 4. CDR1 and CDR2 (germline): ENHRY, SYGVKD. CDR3 length equals 15 residues. The CDR3 sequence is CAISDPGTSGETQYF. DNA for the CDR3: TGTGCCATCAGTGACCCCGGGACTAGCGGGGAGACCCAGTACTTC.

The chain is built from TRBV28 and TRBJ2-7; 8 bases are shared with TRBD2. CDR3 length: 14 residues. CDR1 and CDR2 from the germline V gene are MDHEN and SYDVKM. Losses at the gene ends were 11 bases for V and 3 bases for J; bases not matched to a gene: 12. This chain's CDR3 is CAHGSLAGDYEQYF. In DNA, the CDR3 is TGTGCCCACGGGTCTCTAGCGGGTGACTACGAGCAGTACTTC.

This clone appeared a few times. The V call is TRBV19, the J call TRBJ1-4; D gene uncertain. Between the trimmed V and J ends, which lost 6 bases and 4 bases, there was a span of 6 bases. CDR1 is LNHDA, CDR2 SQIVND, per germline (reference sequence). The CDR3 spans 12 residues. The CDR3 loop is CASSQSNEKLFF. In DNA, the CDR3 is TGTGCCAGTAGCCAGAGTAATGAAAAACTGTTTTTT.

The J gene is TRBJ2-5, the V gene TRBV7-9; D is unclear. The germline V and J ends were trimmed by 5 bases and 4 bases, with 14 bases remaining between them. Germline loops: CDR1 SEHNR, CDR2 FQNEAQ (reference sequence). The CDR3 contains 14 residues. The CDR3 spells CASSVFRAGETQYF. In DNA, the CDR3 is TGTGCCAGCAGCGTTTTTCGGGCCGGAGAGACCCAGTACTTC.

The V and J genes are TRBV7-2 and TRBJ2-7, with 11 positions matching TRBD2. Germline values: CDR1 SGHTA, CDR2 FQGNSA. J lost 2 bases, V lost 5 bases, and 8 bases had no gene match. The CDR3 totals 16 residues. CDR3 DNA: TGTGCCAGCAGCCCAAGGCCGGGACTAGCGGCCTACGAGCAGTACTTC. Its translation: CASSPRPGLAAYEQYF.

The chain uses TRBV30 and TRBJ2-3, with TRBD1 matching over 8 bases. CDR3 size: 13 residues. Trimming at V came to 4 bases and at J to 1 base, leaving 1 base not matched to a gene. From germline, CDR1 is GTSNPN and CDR2 SVGIG (reference sequence). CDR3: CAWIQGGTDTQYF. For the CDR3, the DNA is TGTGCCTGGATACAGGGGGGCACAGATACGCAGTATTTT.

The chain couples TRBV7-2 to TRBJ2-3, with 7 bases that match TRBD2. CDR1 SGHTA and CDR2 FQGNSA come from the germline V gene. The J segment lost 6 bases and the V segment lost 0 bases, leaving 0 bases of the junction unmatched. The CDR3 runs to 13 residues. DNA of the CDR3: TGTGCCAGCAGCTTAGCGGGGGGGGATACGCAGTATTTT. This translates into CASSLAGGDTQYF.

Here the CDR3 DNA reads TGCGCCAGCAGCTTGGGGGTCGGGGAGCTGTTTTTT. Protein sequence: CASSLGVGELFF. The chain couples TRBV5-1 to TRBJ2-2; D call uncertain. Trimming pared 0 bases from V and 7 bases from J, leaving 4 bases between. This CDR3 is 12 amino acids long. Germline V gene sequence: CDR1 SGHRS, CDR2 YFSETQ.

The chain recombines TRBV19 with TRBJ1-5, with a possible D match to TRBD1 (5 bases). With 4 bases removed from V and 2 bases from J, the gap between germline ends came to 21 bases. Per germline, CDR1 LNHDA and CDR2 SQIVND (reference sequence). The CDR3 contains 18 residues. The CDR3 DNA reads as TGTGCCAGTAGTACCCCCCGGCAAGGCAGGGCAGGCAATCAGCCCCAGCATTTT. Protein sequence: CASSTPRQGRAGNQPQHF.

The rearrangement joins TRBV9 to TRBJ2-5, with D uncertain. The germline gives CDR1 SGDLS, CDR2 YYNGEE. Trimming shortened V by 4 bases and J by 5 bases, and 18 bases separated the two germline ends. The CDR3 loop spans 15 amino acids. The CDR3 region has the DNA TGTGCCAGCAGCCTCGGTGGGGAACGTGGGGAGACCCAGTACTTC. This translates into CASSLGGERGETQYF.

Only a few counts were recorded for this clone. The CDR3 sequence: CASSLGFTGEAFF. DNA for the CDR3: TGCGCCAGCAGCTTGGGATTTACCGGTGAAGCTTTCTTT. J is TRBJ1-1 and V is TRBV5-1; D is unclear. The CDR3 loop spans 13 amino acids. Germline-derived CDR1 and CDR2 are SGHRS and YFSETQ. V shed 0 bases and J shed 7 bases, with 10 bases lying between them.